The 12 T cell receptor beta chains in this list originate from one sample, sequenced in a study of beta chain features in type 1 diabetes. These TCRs are of unknown antigen specificity. Points from the study as a whole: There was a moderate but significant shortening of TCRB CDR3s in all four CD4+ subsets of Type 1 diabetes patients.

Expressed TCRB transcripts got sequenced, as all isolated RNA was reverse transcribed. The method was immunoSEQ multiplex PCR; TCRdb's version includes in-frame clones alone and lacks a portion of them. Counted here are around 150,000 clones, roughly 10% occurring once; the ten biggest clones make up around 0.7%. Sequences were obtained from central memory CD4+ T cells from blood. The receptors were gathered from a woman aged 25 to 45 with type 1 diabetes.

V usage is TRBV30 and J usage is TRBJ2-5; 11 nucleotides align to TRBD2. The end of the DNA aligns better with TRBJ2-7, so the J call may be wrong. Germline V lookup: CDR1 GTSNPN, CDR2 SVGIG (reference sequence). CDR3 length equals 14 residues. CDR3 in amino acids: CAWSIGLAGAEQYF. The CDR3 DNA reads TGTGCCTGGAGTATCGGACTAGCGGGCGCCGAGCAGTACTTC.

This clone was detected only a few times. This chain joins TRBV6-1 and TRBJ2-7, with TRBD2 matching over 7 bases. Germline CDR1 reads MNHNS; CDR2 reads SASEGT. Losses at the gene ends were 5 bases for V and 0 bases for J; bases not matched to a gene: 4. This CDR3 is 14 amino acids long. For the CDR3, the DNA is TGTGCCAGCAGTCCGAGGGACTACTCCTACGAGCAGTACTTC. Residues: CASSPRDYSYEQYF.

There are a few counts of this clone. The CDR3 protein is CAGTSGRATDTQYF. CDR3 nucleotide sequence: TGTGCCGGGACTAGCGGGAGGGCCACAGATACGCAGTATTTT. The rearrangement uses TRBV30 and TRBJ2-3; TRBD2 matches 16 bases. CDR1 and CDR2 (germline): GTSNPN, SVGIG (reference sequence). The CDR3 is 14 amino acids. The V segment lost 8 bases and the J segment 2 bases; nucleotides outside the gene matches: 1.

This clone has more than one count but fewer than ten. This chain connects TRBV29-1 to TRBJ2-7; perhaps TRBD2 as D (6 bases). V lost 3 bases and J 6 bases, leaving 18 bases between the germline ends. The V gene's germline CDR1 is SQVTM and CDR2 ANQGSEA. The CDR3 has 14 residues. CDR3 nucleotides: TGCAGCGTTGAGGGGGGTCCGGCCTCCGTCGAGCAGTACTTC. Its translation: CSVEGGPASVEQYF.

This clone was counted a few times. The chain uses TRBV19 and TRBJ2-1, with D perhaps TRBD1 (5 bases). Trimming took off 2 bases at V and 5 bases at J, with 7 bases between the two ends. This CDR3 has 13 amino acids. The V gene's germline CDR1 is LNHDA and CDR2 SQIVND (reference sequence). The CDR3 here is CASSIRQNNEQFF. For the CDR3, the DNA is TGTGCCAGTAGTATACGACAGAACAATGAGCAGTTCTTC.

This clone was recorded a few times. This chain joins TRBV25-1 and TRBJ1-1, with 7 bases fitting TRBD1. The ends lost 3 bases at V and 4 bases at J; junction bases unmatched: 5. The V gene's germline CDR1 is MGHDK and CDR2 SYGVNS. The CDR3 consists of 14 residues. The CDR3 DNA is TGTGCCAGCAGTGATCACGCAGGGGGCACTGAAGCTTTCTTT. Protein product: CASSDHAGGTEAFF.

A few counts support this clone. Distinct nucleotide sequences in the sample also encode this CDR3. The chain carries TRBV11-2 and TRBJ1-5; no definite D call. CDR1 SGHAT and CDR2 FQNNGV come from the germline V gene. The ends were cut back, 0 bases at V and 6 bases at J, with 6 bases in the middle. The CDR3 length is 13 residues. CDR3 DNA: TGTGCCAGCAGCTTAGATCGGGGTCAGCCCCAGCATTTT. Translation: CASSLDRGQPQHF.

This clone was seen a handful of times. The V call is TRBV5-1, the J call TRBJ2-5, with unresolved D. There are 13 residues in the CDR3. Germline values: CDR1 SGHRS, CDR2 YFSETQ. V lost 0 bases and J lost 4, with 7 bases in between. The CDR3, as DNA: TGCGCCAGCAGCTTGGGAAGAGGAGAGACCCAGTACTTC. Protein product: CASSLGRGETQYF. Together with reference TRBV5-1 and TRBJ2-5, the CDR3 gives the full variable domain: KAGVTQTPRYLIKTRGQQVTLSCSPISGHRSVSWYQQTPGQGLQFLFEYFSETQRNKGNFPGRFSGRQFSNSRSEMNVSTLELGDSALYLCASSLGRGETQYFGPGTRLLVL.

The chain carries TRBV7-9 and TRBJ2-7; D gene unclear. The CDR3 consists of 13 residues. Per the germline V gene, CDR1 is SEHNR and CDR2 is FQNEAQ (reference sequence). V dropped 1 base and J dropped 6 bases, with 10 bases sitting between them. Here the CDR3 reads CASSLGPRREQYF. The DNA of the CDR3 is TGTGCCAGCAGCTTAGGGCCTCGCCGCGAGCAGTACTTC.

The J gene is TRBJ2-7, the V gene TRBV15; TRBD1 aligns across 12 bases. V shed 3 bases and J 7 bases; nucleotides not matched to a gene: 4. This CDR3 comprises 14 residues. Germline CDR1 LNHNV, CDR2 YYDKDF (reference sequence). CDR3 coding DNA: TGTGCCACCAGCAGGGGACAGGGGGCTACAGAGCAGTACTTC. Residues: CATSRGQGATEQYF.

This chain's CDR3 is CSAETSGVDTQYF. CDR3 sequence (DNA): TGCAGCGCCGAGACTAGCGGCGTGGATACGCAGTATTTT. The genes are TRBV29-1 and TRBJ2-3; 9 positions match TRBD2. Trimming removed 7 bases from V and 6 bases from J; junction bases left unmatched: 8. The CDR3 is 13 residues long. Per germline, CDR1 SQVTM and CDR2 ANQGSEA.

This clone was detected a few times. This CDR3 is CASGIGDRVFRTGNEQFF. CDR3 nucleotides: TGTGCTAGTGGTATTGGGGACAGGGTTTTCCGTACCGGCAATGAGCAGTTCTTC. V and J are TRBV12-5 and TRBJ2-1; 9 nucleotides match TRBD1. In germline, CDR1 is LGHNT, CDR2 FRNRAP. This CDR3 spans 18 amino acids. Unmatched junction bases numbered 17, after V lost 5 bases and J lost 6 bases.